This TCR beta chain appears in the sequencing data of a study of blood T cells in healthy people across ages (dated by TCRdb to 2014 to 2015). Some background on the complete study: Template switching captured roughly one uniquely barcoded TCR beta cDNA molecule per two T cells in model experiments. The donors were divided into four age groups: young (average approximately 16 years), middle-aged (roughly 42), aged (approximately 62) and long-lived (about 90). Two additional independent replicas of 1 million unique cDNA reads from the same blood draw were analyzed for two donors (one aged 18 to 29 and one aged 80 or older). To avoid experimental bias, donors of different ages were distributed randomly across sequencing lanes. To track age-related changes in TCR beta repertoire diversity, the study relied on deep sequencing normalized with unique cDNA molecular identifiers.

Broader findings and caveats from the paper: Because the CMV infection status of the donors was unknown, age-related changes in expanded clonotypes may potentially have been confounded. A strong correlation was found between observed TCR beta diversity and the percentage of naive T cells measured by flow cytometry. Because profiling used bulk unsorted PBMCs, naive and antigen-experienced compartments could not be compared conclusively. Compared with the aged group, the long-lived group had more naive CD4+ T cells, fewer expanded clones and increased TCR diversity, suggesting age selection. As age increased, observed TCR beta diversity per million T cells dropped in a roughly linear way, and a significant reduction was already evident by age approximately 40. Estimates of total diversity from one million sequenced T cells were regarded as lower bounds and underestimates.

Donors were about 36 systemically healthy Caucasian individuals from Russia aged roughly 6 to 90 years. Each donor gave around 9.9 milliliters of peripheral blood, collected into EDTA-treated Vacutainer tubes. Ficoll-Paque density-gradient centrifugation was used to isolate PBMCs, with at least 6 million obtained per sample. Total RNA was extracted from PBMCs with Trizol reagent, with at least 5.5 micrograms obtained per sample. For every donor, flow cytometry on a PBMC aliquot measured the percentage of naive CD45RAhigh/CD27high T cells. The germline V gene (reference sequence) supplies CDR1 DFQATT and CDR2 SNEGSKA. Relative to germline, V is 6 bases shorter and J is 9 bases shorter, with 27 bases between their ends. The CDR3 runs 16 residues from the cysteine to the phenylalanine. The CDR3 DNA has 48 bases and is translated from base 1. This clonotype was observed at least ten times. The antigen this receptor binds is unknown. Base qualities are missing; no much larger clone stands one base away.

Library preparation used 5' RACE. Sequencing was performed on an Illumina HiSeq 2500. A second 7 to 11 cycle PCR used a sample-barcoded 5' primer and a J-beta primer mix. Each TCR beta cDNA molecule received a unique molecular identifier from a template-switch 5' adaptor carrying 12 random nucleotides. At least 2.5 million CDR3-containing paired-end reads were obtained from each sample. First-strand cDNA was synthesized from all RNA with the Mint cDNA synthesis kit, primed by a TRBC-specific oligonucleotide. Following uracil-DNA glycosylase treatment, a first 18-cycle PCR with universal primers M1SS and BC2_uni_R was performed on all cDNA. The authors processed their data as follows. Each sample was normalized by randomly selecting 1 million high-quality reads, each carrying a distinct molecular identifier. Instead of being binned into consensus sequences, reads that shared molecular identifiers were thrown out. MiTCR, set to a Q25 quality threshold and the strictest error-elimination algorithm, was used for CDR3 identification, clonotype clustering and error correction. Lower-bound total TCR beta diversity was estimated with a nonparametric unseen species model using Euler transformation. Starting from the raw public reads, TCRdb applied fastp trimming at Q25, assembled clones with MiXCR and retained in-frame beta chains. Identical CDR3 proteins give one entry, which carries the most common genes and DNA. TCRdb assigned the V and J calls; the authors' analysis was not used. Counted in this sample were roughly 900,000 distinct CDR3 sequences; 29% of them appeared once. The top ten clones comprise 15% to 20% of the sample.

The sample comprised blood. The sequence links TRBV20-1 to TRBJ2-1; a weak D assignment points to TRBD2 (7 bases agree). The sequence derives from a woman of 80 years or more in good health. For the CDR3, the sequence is CSASLMVGGRPGEQFF. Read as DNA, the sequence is TGCAGTGCGTCCCTAATGGTGGGGGGGCGCCCGGGTGAGCAGTTCTTC.